This T cell receptor beta chain comes out of a study of T cells after yellow fever vaccination. The table lists this clonotype with a few counts. Its antigen is undetermined. Study-wide findings and caveats: Contamination by abundant bulk-population clonotypes could be present in FACS-sorted repertoires. Peak timing came faster in the weaker secondary response, day 5 versus 15. Clones from primary vaccination mostly reappeared after the booster (over 95% CD4, over 85% CD8).

CDR3 size: 12 residues. The germline V gene encodes CDR1 SNHLY and CDR2 FYNNEI. The V gene lost 2 bases and the J gene lost 3 bases, with 4 bases spanning the gap. For TCR, cDNA came from 5'RACE template switching, which added a universal primer site and UMIs. MiXCR, run by TCRdb on the 5' RACE reads, gives a single entry per CDR3 protein. The sample lists 300,000 to 350,000 distinct CDR3 sequences, about 10% occurring once. The sequenced sample was CD4+ T cells sorted from PBMCs, obtained 45 days after the yellow fever booster vaccination. The receptor comes from a man aged 18 to 29 who received the YFV17D yellow fever vaccine. The chain recombines TRBV2 with TRBJ1-2, with unresolved D. In DNA, the CDR3 is TGTGCCAGCAGTGAAAGCGACTATGGCTACACCTTC. Protein sequence: CASSESDYGYTF.